Shown below are 27 T cell receptor beta chains from a single sample sequenced in a study of CD8+CD57+ T cells in acquired aplastic anemia. The template for TCR beta VDJ and CDR3 sequence profiling was genomic DNA. MiXCR was run by TCRdb on the reads, yielding one entry per CDR3 protein. Of fewer than 300,000 distinct CDR3 sequences listed, 70% to 85% are singletons. The patients chosen for sequencing had shown expansion of CD8+CD57+ cells (detected by flow cytometry). Sequenced: sorted CD4+, CD8+, or CD8+CD57+ T cells (not recorded which) from PBMCs. These receptors all stem from a human donor with aplastic anemia.

On this clonotype: The conserved phenylalanine or tryptophan is not found at the CDR3 terminus, so this likely reflects a read error. The DNA is omitted, as the CDR3 cannot be located on it reliably, and the CDR3 follows TCRdb's listing. The chain links TRBV2 to TRBJ2-1; the table's D call of TRBD1 was not tested on the DNA. Germline V lookup: CDR1 SNHLY, CDR2 FYNNEI. Both ends counted, the CDR3 spans 16 residues. CDR3 amino acids: CASGEGGTDSQDFGLG.

The chain recombines TRBV15 with TRBJ1-1; TRBD1 is a possible D gene (5 bases). This CDR3 region has 13 residues. CDR1 is LNHNV and CDR2 is YYDKDF in the germline V gene (reference sequence). Trimming took off 8 bases at V and 7 bases at J, with 17 bases between the two ends. CDR3 coding DNA: TGTGCCACCGGCGAGGGCCGGGACTTTGAAGCTTTCTTT. Amino acids: CATGEGRDFEAFF.

The rearrangement uses TRBV19 and TRBJ2-7; 8 bases map to TRBD2. Trimming removed 9 bases from V and 9 bases from J; junction bases left unmatched: 28. Germline CDR1 and CDR2: LNHDA and SQIVND (reference sequence). This CDR3 has 18 amino acids. The CDR3 loop is CASSFQRNGGGDEQLQYV. CDR3 sequence (DNA): TGTGCCAGCAGCTTTCAAAGAAACGGGGGGGGCGATGAGCAGTTGCAGTACGTC.

About this clonotype: It is likely a read error, because the conserved phenylalanine at the end of the CDR3 is missing. The CDR3 DNA follows: TGTGCCACCAGCAGAGGCAACGAGGAAGAGACCCAGTACTAC. It translates to CATSRGNEEETQYY. V gene TRBV15 combines with J gene TRBJ2-5; D is undetermined. The germline V gene has CDR1 LNHNV and CDR2 YYDKDF (reference sequence). The CDR3 length is 14 residues. The V end was cut by 1 base, the J end by 3 bases, with 9 bases between.

The chain is built from TRBV7-9 and TRBJ2-3, with 12 bases identical to TRBD2. V lost 5 bases, J lost 13 bases, and 13 bases stayed unmatched. Germline CDR1 and CDR2: SEHNR and FQNEAQ (reference sequence). The CDR3 sequence is 15 residues long. CDR3 sequence: CASSPRTSGADNEYF. In DNA form, the CDR3 reads TGTGCCAGCAGCCCCCGGACTAGCGGGGCGGACAATGAGTATTTT.

This clonotype was seen just once. The gene calls are TRBV12-5 and TRBJ2-5, with 7 bases identical to TRBD2. The junction had 5 bases not matched to a gene; V was cut back by 3 bases and J by 7 bases. Germline V lookup: CDR1 LGHNT, CDR2 FRNRAP. This CDR3 comprises 13 residues. Written as DNA, the CDR3 is TGTGCTAGTGGTTTCTGGGGGGAGGGGACCCAGTACTTC. This encodes CASGFWGEGTQYF.

In regard to this clonotype: A read error may account for a junction end that differs from germline. The chain couples TRBV7-9 to TRBJ2-5, with D unresolved. CDR1 is SEHNR, CDR2 FQNEAQ, per germline (reference sequence). The CDR3 covers 15 residues. CDR3 nucleotides: TGTGCCAGCAGCTTAGCCCTGACTTGTGTCTTTACCCAATACTTC. Amino acid sequence: CASSLALTCVFTQYF.

As regards this clonotype: One end of the junction is discordant with germline, which a read error may explain. The CDR3 spells CASSVGGVHEQQF. DNA for the CDR3: TGTGCCAGCAGCGTTGGGGGGGTCCACGAGCAGCAGTTC. The chain joins TRBV7-3 to TRBJ2-1, with TRBD2 matching over 7 bases. The CDR3 loop spans 13 amino acids. Germline V lookup: CDR1 SGHTA, CDR2 FQGTGA.

This clonotype has more than one count but fewer than ten. The chain joins TRBV25-1 to TRBJ1-3, with 12 nucleotides matching TRBD1. CDR1 and CDR2 from the germline V gene are MGHDK and SYGVNS. The CDR3 loop spans 16 amino acids. J lost 5 bases, V lost 1 base, and 3 bases had no gene match. The chain's CDR3 is CASSESGQGARNTIYF. The CDR3 DNA follows: TGTGCCAGCAGTGAATCGGGACAGGGGGCGCGAAACACCATATATTTT.

This rearrangement joins TRBV7-9 to TRBJ2-7, with D uncertain. There are 12 residues in the CDR3. Trimming took 4 bases from V and 5 from J, leaving 9 bases between them. Germline V gene data show CDR1 as SEHNR and CDR2 as FQNEAQ (reference sequence). For the CDR3, the DNA is TGTGCCAGCAGCTCTGCGAGGCACGAGCAGTACGTC. This sequence encodes CASSSARHEQYV.

This sequence joins TRBV5-5 and TRBJ1-2; tentatively, D is TRBD1 (5 bases). The germline gives CDR1 SGHKS, CDR2 YYEKEE (reference sequence). The ends were cut back, 4 bases at V and 2 bases at J, with 18 bases in the middle. The CDR3 runs 16 residues. DNA of the CDR3: TGTGCCAGCAGCCCCGGGGGTGGAGGGTCAAACTATGGCTACACCTTC. Translated: CASSPGGGGSNYGYTF.

This clonotype was detected only a few times. The rearrangement links TRBV7-9 to TRBJ2-3; D unclear. The CDR3 sequence is 14 residues long. V was trimmed by 3 bases and J by 14 bases, leaving 21 bases between them. The germline gives CDR1 SEHNR, CDR2 FQNEAQ (reference sequence). In DNA, the CDR3 is TGTGCCAGCAGCTTTGATGCAGGCGGCACTGCGCTGTATTTT. It specifies CASSFDAGGTALYF.

The chain uses TRBV7-9 and TRBJ2-1; no clear D gene. The CDR3 totals 12 residues. Per germline, CDR1 SEHNR and CDR2 FQNEAQ (reference sequence). Trimming took 5 bases from V and 7 from J, leaving 9 bases between them. DNA of the CDR3: TGTGCCAGCAGCCCAGATAAGAATGAGCAGTTCTTC. It encodes CASSPDKNEQFF.

The J gene is TRBJ2-7, the V gene TRBV20-1, with D maybe TRBD1 (6 bases). The CDR3 extends over 11 amino acids. V was clipped by 1 base and J by 12 bases, with 13 bases between them. Germline lookup yields CDR1 DFQATT and CDR2 SNEGSKA (reference sequence). The chain's CDR3 is CSARGQDKLYF. CDR3 nucleotides: TGCAGTGCTAGAGGACAGGATAAGTTGTACTTC.

Details on this clonotype: At one end, the junction sequence differs from germline, possibly due to a read error. J is TRBJ1-5 and V is TRBV7-9, with no clear D. The V gene's germline CDR1 is SEHNR and CDR2 FQNEAQ (reference sequence). This CDR3 has 14 amino acids. The CDR3, as DNA: TGTGCCAGCAGTGATGCTTATAGCAATCGGACCCAGCAGTTT. Encoded protein: CASSDAYSNRTQQF.

This chain joins TRBV7-9 and TRBJ2-3; D tentatively reads TRBD1 or TRBD2 (6 bases each). Germline assignment: CDR1 SEHNR and CDR2 FQNEAQ (reference sequence). The CDR3 covers 13 residues. Trimming pared 3 bases from V and 11 bases from J, leaving 15 bases between. In nucleotides, the CDR3 is TGTGCCAGCAGCTTCGCGGGGACACATAAGCAGTATTTT. It yields the protein CASSFAGTHKQYF.

A word on this clonotype: An end of the junction does not agree with germline; a read error may underlie this. The chain links TRBV2 to TRBJ2-1, with D perhaps being TRBD1 or TRBD2 (5 bases each). This CDR3 contains 12 residues. In germline, CDR1 is SNHLY, CDR2 FYNNEI. This CDR3 is CASGGWGSEKFF. The CDR3 nucleotides are TGTGCCAGCGGGGGATGGGGAAGTGAGAAGTTCTTC. Full variable domain (outside the CDR3, taken from reference TRBV2 and TRBJ2-1): EPEVTQTPSHQVTQMGQEVILRCVPISNHLYFYWYRQILGQKVEFLVSFYNNEISEKSEIFDDQFSVERPDGSNFTLKIRSTKLEDSAMYFCASGGWGSEKFFGPGTRLTVL.

The gene calls are TRBV11-2 and TRBJ1-2; D not certain. The germline V gene has CDR1 SGHAT and CDR2 FQNNGV. V gave up 0 bases and J gave up 8 bases, with 7 bases separating them. The CDR3 is made up of 12 amino acids. The CDR3 DNA reads TGTGCCAGCAGCTTAGATCGCGCGGGCTACACCTTC. This translates into CASSLDRAGYTF.

Worth noting for this clonotype: This is likely a read error, given that the CDR3 carries no conserved phenylalanine or tryptophan at its end. The DNA is omitted, as the CDR3 cannot be located on it reliably, and the CDR3 follows TCRdb's listing. The chain is built from TRBV2 and TRBJ1-1; the table gives TRBD1 as D, unverified against the DNA. 15 amino acids form the CDR3, both terminal residues included. Germline CDR1 and CDR2: SNHLY and FYNNEI. The CDR3 protein is CASSLDLTETHEFCL.

This chain connects TRBV20-1 to TRBJ2-7, with TRBD2 as a possible D gene (6 bases). CDR3 size: 13 residues. Germline assignment: CDR1 DFQATT and CDR2 SNEGSKA (reference sequence). Trimming cost V 0 bases and J 6 bases, with 12 bases left between them. The CDR3 DNA reads as TGCAGTGCTAGAGAGCCGGGACTGAGCGAGCAGTACTTC. Translation gives CSAREPGLSEQYF.

The chain employs TRBV5-1 and TRBJ1-6; TRBD1 might be the D (5 bases). The germline V gene has CDR1 SGHRS and CDR2 YFSETQ. This CDR3 has 15 amino acids. With 4 bases removed from V and 9 bases from J, the gap between germline ends came to 17 bases. The CDR3 sequence: CASSQRGEATSPLHF. The CDR3 bases are TGCGCCAGCAGCCAGAGAGGGGAGGCTACTTCACCCCTCCACTTT. Drawing the rest from reference TRBV5-1 and TRBJ1-6, the complete variable domain is KAGVTQTPRYLIKTRGQQVTLSCSPISGHRSVSWYQQTPGQGLQFLFEYFSETQRNKGNFPGRFSGRQFSNSRSEMNVSTLELGDSALYLCASSQRGEATSPLHFGNGTRLTVT.

With regard to this clonotype: The CDR3 carries no conserved terminal phenylalanine or tryptophan, so it likely arises from a read error. The DNA is omitted, as the CDR3 cannot be located on it reliably, and the CDR3 follows TCRdb's listing. V and J are TRBV7-3 and TRBJ1-2. Germline CDR1 and CDR2: SGHTA and FQGTGA. The CDR3 region is 12 residues in length, termini included. CDR3: CASSSEPYGSTL.

The chain is built from TRBV9 and TRBJ2-7, with TRBD1 identical over 7 bases. CDR1 and CDR2 (germline): SGDLS, YYNGEE. J gave up 2 bases and V 2 bases, and 16 bases lay outside the gene matches. The CDR3 has 18 amino acids. The chain's CDR3 is CASSVEGQSTDTPYEQYV. The CDR3 nucleotides are TGTGCCAGCAGCGTTGAGGGACAGAGCACAGATACGCCCTACGAGCAGTACGTC.

The rearrangement uses TRBV7-9 and TRBJ1-1; maybe TRBD1 (5 bases). Germline V CDR1 and CDR2: SEHNR, FQNEAQ (reference sequence). CDR3 size: 15 residues. V was pared by 4 bases and J by 14 bases, with 26 bases between. The CDR3 is CASSSDRRQNTDDFF. CDR3 nucleotides: TGTGCCAGCAGCTCGGATAGGAGACAGAACACTGACGACTTCTTT.

The rearrangement uses TRBV11-3 and TRBJ2-3; tentative D call: TRBD1 (6 bases). Trimming removed 0 bases at V and 4 bases at J, with 14 bases between. The CDR3 has 16 amino acids. The germline V gene has CDR1 SGHNT and CDR2 YENEEA. The CDR3 here is CASSLDLTGRSDTQYF. As DNA, the CDR3 is TGTGCCAGCAGCTTAGATCTGACAGGCAGGTCAGATACGCAGTATTTT.

The chain recombines TRBV20-1 with TRBJ1-1; D call uncertain. The length of the CDR3 is 11 residues. Looked up from germline, CDR1 is DFQATT and CDR2 is SNEGSKA (reference sequence). V lost 6 bases and J 10 bases, leaving 15 bases between the germline ends. The CDR3 nucleotides read TGCAGTGCCTTCATCCACTCGGCAGCTTTCTTT. Encoded protein: CSAFIHSAAFF.

There are a few counts of this clonotype. The chain has TRBV10-1 and TRBJ2-3; perhaps TRBD1 as D (6 bases). From germline, CDR1 is WNHNN and CDR2 SYGVQD (reference sequence). Trimming cost V 11 bases and J 2 bases, with 17 bases left between them. The CDR3 loop spans 14 amino acids. In nucleotides, the CDR3 is TGCGCCGGCCTTCAGGGGATTATCACAGATACGCAGTATTTT. This translates into CAGLQGIITDTQYF.